The T cell receptor beta chain under discussion was sequenced for a study of cytomegalovirus exposure and HLA in healthy donors. Whole-study context: Per a later analysis, the roughly 680 first-cohort and approximately 120 validation repertoires shared one platform.

About this clone itself: Its antigen is not identified.

Data came from immunoSEQ multiplex PCR; TCRdb stores just in-frame clones and leaves some out. This sample yields some 170,000 clones, of which approximately 86% are seen a single time; roughly 2.5% belongs to the top ten. Trimming removed 0 bases at V and 7 bases at J, with 14 bases between. Germline CDR1 reads KGHSH; CDR2 reads LQKENI. The CDR3 length is 15 residues. The study, taken as a whole, reports: In vitro data verified a few CMV-associated chains as specific for CMV antigens. Using the classifier, cytomegalovirus status was reportedly diagnosed with high specificity and sensitivity.

Separate from the approximately 700-subject first cohort was the approximately 130-subject validation cohort, to which the donors belonged. The chain uses TRBV18 and TRBJ2-3; TRBD2 might be the D (5 bases). Sequencing was done on a sample of PBMCs. The source of this sequence is a man younger than 35 in good health and CMV-seropositive. CDR3 sequence: CASSPPNGGPHTQYF. CDR3 coding DNA: TGTGCCAGCTCACCACCGAATGGCGGGCCCCATACGCAGTATTTT.